The next 21 T cell receptor beta chains were all read from a single sample in a study of cytomegalovirus exposure and HLA in healthy donors. The PCR used 60 Vbeta and 13 Jbeta primers. Using immunoSEQ multiplex PCR, the repertoire was profiled, and TCRdb retains in-frame clones only, with some absent. The sample records around 89,000 clones, approximately 83% being singletons. Specimen: PBMCs. The origin of the receptors is a man aged 35-49 years in good health and CMV-seronegative.

This clone has a single count. The CDR3 loop is CASSYQQGQPQHF. The CDR3 region has the DNA TGTGCCAGCAGTTACCAACAGGGTCAGCCCCAGCATTTT. The chain has TRBV6-5 and TRBJ1-5; maybe TRBD1 (6 bases). Deletions cut 2 bases from V and 6 bases from J, with 8 bases between. Germline-derived CDR1 and CDR2 are MNHEY and SVGAGI. The CDR3 is 13 amino acids.

The genes are TRBV27 and TRBJ2-7, with D perhaps matching TRBD1 (6 bases). From germline, CDR1 is MNHEY and CDR2 SMNVEV (reference sequence). Trimming took off 0 bases at V and 12 bases at J, with 15 bases between the two ends. The CDR3 has 13 amino acids. The CDR3 sequence is CASSLSWTERLYF. DNA of the CDR3: TGTGCCAGCAGTTTATCCTGGACAGAGAGACTGTACTTC.

V is TRBV5-4 and J is TRBJ1-6; TRBD1 matches at 10 bases. CDR3 length: 15 amino acids. Germline values: CDR1 SGHNT, CDR2 YYREEE (reference sequence). Trimming cost V 3 bases and J 7 bases; bases outside gene matches: 4. Here the CDR3 reads CASSSQGQGNSPLHF. The CDR3 DNA is TGTGCCAGCAGCTCCCAGGGACAGGGGAATTCACCCCTCCACTTT.

V gene TRBV5-1 combines with J gene TRBJ1-5; possibly TRBD1 for D (6 bases). Germline CDR1 reads SGHRS; CDR2 reads YFSETQ. The CDR3 runs 15 residues. Trimming took off 0 bases at V and 6 bases at J, with 13 bases between the two ends. The CDR3 is CASSLAGAVGQPQHF. DNA for the CDR3: TGCGCCAGCAGCTTGGCAGGGGCGGTTGGTCAGCCCCAGCATTTT.

V gene TRBV10-3 combines with J gene TRBJ1-5; D perhaps matches TRBD1 (6 bases). Germline values: CDR1 ENHRY, CDR2 SYGVKD. The germline V and J ends were trimmed by 8 bases and 5 bases, with 13 bases remaining between them. The CDR3 contains 13 residues. Written as DNA, the CDR3 is TGTGCCATCCGGAGACAGGAGGATCAGCCCCAGCATTTT. Protein product: CAIRRQEDQPQHF.

This rearrangement joins TRBV7-9 to TRBJ1-2; tentative D call: TRBD1 (5 bases). V was shortened by 5 bases and J by 4 bases, with 17 bases between the two germline ends. The CDR3 length is 15 residues. Germline V gives CDR1 SEHNR, CDR2 FQNEAQ (reference sequence). CDR3 DNA sequence: TGTGCCAGCAGCCCGCGCCAGGACACGTCCTATGGCTACACCTTC. This translates into CASSPRQDTSYGYTF.

The genes are TRBV11-3 and TRBJ2-5; TRBD1 aligns across 8 bases. This CDR3 is 15 amino acids long. The V gene end was trimmed by 5 bases and the J gene end by 4 bases; junction bases not matched to a gene: 9. From germline, CDR1 is SGHNT and CDR2 YENEEA. The CDR3 region has the DNA TGTGCCAGCAGCAAAGGACAGGGTATGGGAGAGACCCAGTACTTC. Translated, it gives CASSKGQGMGETQYF.

The chain links TRBV7-2 to TRBJ2-3; no clear D. CDR1 and CDR2 (germline): SGHTA, FQGNSA. The length of the CDR3 is 13 residues. Trimming removed 2 bases from V and 1 base from J, with 4 bases in between. Here the CDR3 reads CASSLLGTDTQYF. The CDR3 nucleotides are TGTGCCAGCAGCTTACTCGGCACAGATACGCAGTATTTT. Using reference TRBV7-2 and TRBJ2-3 for the parts outside the CDR3, the full variable domain is GAGVSQSPSNKVTEKGKDVELRCDPISGHTALYWYRQSLGQGLEFLIYFQGNSAPDKSGLPSDRFSAERTGGSVSTLTIQRTQQEDSAVYLCASSLLGTDTQYFGPGTRLTVL.

As concerns this clone: A read error may produce the germline difference seen at one junction end. This chain connects TRBV7-9 to TRBJ2-4, with 7 bases aligning to TRBD1. The CDR3 spans 11 residues. Germline CDR1 reads SEHNR; CDR2 reads FQNEAQ (reference sequence). The CDR3 sequence is CASSRTGGLDF. CDR3 bases: TGTGCCAGCAGCCGGACAGGCGGCCTGGACTTC.

The chain uses TRBV6-1 and TRBJ2-7; 7 bases line up with TRBD1. With 1 base clipped from V and 4 bases from J, the junction kept 4 bases outside the gene matches. Germline-derived CDR1 and CDR2 are MNHNS and SASEGT. The CDR3 consists of 14 residues. The CDR3 DNA follows: TGTGCCAGCAGTGAAGGACAGGGTTTTTACGAGCAGTACTTC. Its translation: CASSEGQGFYEQYF.

This clone was counted between two and nine times. The genes are TRBV19 and TRBJ1-2; 8 bases are a match to TRBD1. J was trimmed by 8 bases and V by 6 bases; bases with no gene match: 8. Germline V CDR1 and CDR2: LNHDA, SQIVND (reference sequence). The CDR3 has 13 residues. Written as DNA, the CDR3 is TGTGCCAGTAGGGACAGGGCGGTAAGCGGCTACACCTTC. Translating gives CASRDRAVSGYTF.

The chain is built from TRBV7-6 and TRBJ2-5, with D possibly being TRBD1 (6 bases). Germline V gene lookup returns CDR1 SGHVS and CDR2 FNYEAQ. This CDR3 spans 14 amino acids. The V gene lost 1 base and the J gene lost 5 bases, with 11 bases spanning the gap. The CDR3 sequence is CASSLDRVLETQYF. In nucleotides, the CDR3 is TGTGCCAGCAGCTTAGACAGGGTACTGGAGACCCAGTACTTC.

The chain joins TRBV7-3 to TRBJ2-6, with D unresolved. Trimming cost V 2 bases and J 0 bases, with 5 bases left between them. Looked up from germline, CDR1 is SGHTA and CDR2 is FQGTGA. The CDR3 extends over 15 amino acids. Here the CDR3 reads CASSLVSSGANVLTF. Here the CDR3 DNA reads TGTGCCAGCAGCTTAGTTAGCTCTGGGGCCAACGTCCTGACTTTC.

In DNA form, the CDR3 reads TGCGCCAGCAGCCAGGGACAGGGGGTAACTAATGAAAAACTGTTTTTT. It specifies CASSQGQGVTNEKLFF. The chain employs TRBV4-1 and TRBJ1-4, with TRBD1 matching over 11 bases. There are 16 residues in the CDR3. The J segment lost 1 base and the V segment lost 3 bases, leaving 1 base of the junction unmatched. Germline V lookup: CDR1 MGHRA, CDR2 YSYEKL.

This clone was detected once. The chain employs TRBV6-5 and TRBJ1-1; D uncertain. The CDR3 has 12 amino acids. The V end lost 4 bases, the J end lost 8 bases, and 11 bases lay between the germline ends. The germline CDR1 and CDR2 sequences are MNHEY and SVGAGI. CDR3: CASSSIGQEAFF. The CDR3 coding sequence is TGTGCCAGCAGTTCGATTGGCCAAGAAGCTTTCTTT.

This clone was seen only a few times. The rearrangement links TRBV27 to TRBJ2-1, with 9 bases that match TRBD2. Per the germline V gene, CDR1 is MNHEY and CDR2 is SMNVEV (reference sequence). The CDR3 runs 16 residues. V shed 4 bases, J shed 7 bases, and the junction held 11 bases outside the gene matches. The CDR3: CASSSYRAGGYNEQFF. CDR3 bases: TGTGCCAGCAGTTCTTATCGGGCGGGGGGGTATAATGAGCAGTTCTTC.

The chain employs TRBV2 and TRBJ1-5; 8 positions match TRBD1. The germline CDR1 and CDR2 sequences are SNHLY and FYNNEI. V lost 6 bases to trimming and J lost 5 bases; unmatched junction nucleotides: 3. The length of the CDR3 is 13 residues. The DNA for the CDR3 is TGTGCCAGCAGCGCGGACAGGGATCAGCCCCAGCATTTT. It encodes CASSADRDQPQHF.

A note on this clone: Other DNA sequences in the same sample also yield this CDR3. The chain combines TRBV6-5 with TRBJ1-1; D is unclear. The germline V and J ends were trimmed by 0 bases and 1 base, with 6 bases remaining between them. This CDR3 has 14 amino acids. CDR1 and CDR2 (germline): MNHEY, SVGAGI. The CDR3 sequence: CASSYSTGNTEAFF. CDR3 sequence (DNA): TGTGCCAGCAGTTACTCGACGGGGAACACTGAAGCTTTCTTT.

This clone was observed a single time. V and J are TRBV7-2 and TRBJ1-4; maybe TRBD1 (6 bases). Germline V gene data show CDR1 as SGHTA and CDR2 as FQGNSA. This CDR3 spans 13 amino acids. V was clipped by 6 bases and J by 4 bases, with 9 bases between them. The CDR3: CASRDSYNEKLFF. CDR3 nucleotides: TGTGCCAGCAGGGACAGCTATAATGAAAAACTGTTTTTT.

The gene calls are TRBV16 and TRBJ2-7; D ambiguous. This CDR3 has 15 amino acids. From germline, CDR1 is KGHSY and CDR2 FQNENV. V was trimmed by 1 base and J by 5 bases, leaving 15 bases between them. The CDR3 reads CASSQYGPARNEQYF. The CDR3 DNA sequence: TGTGCCAGCAGCCAATACGGTCCCGCGAGAAACGAGCAGTACTTC.

CDR3 in DNA: TGTGCCAGCAGCTTGACGAACGGGGGATCCTACGAGCAGTACTTC. Amino acid sequence: CASSLTNGGSYEQYF. The V call is TRBV11-2, the J call TRBJ2-7; possible D gene TRBD2, 6 bases. V was pared by 3 bases and J by 1 base, with 13 bases between. CDR1 is SGHAT and CDR2 is FQNNGV in the germline V gene. CDR3 length: 15 amino acids.